This T cell receptor beta chain emerged from a study of shared clonotypes between healthy human individuals. Only in-frame clones appear in the TCRdb table, and some are missing; sequencing was by immunoSEQ multiplex PCR. The table includes approximately 2.4 million clones, approximately 94% detected once. CDR1 is GTSNPN, CDR2 SVGIG, per germline (reference sequence). After removal of 3 bases from V and 5 bases from J, the junction contained 6 bases not matched to a gene. This CDR3 is built from 16 residues. This clonotype was obtained from a man aged 18 to 30 in good health. The chain has TRBV30 and TRBJ2-5; TRBD2 agrees at 16 bases. Sequenced input: naive CD4+ T cells sorted from blood. As for subset: CD45RA+ positively selected. The CDR3 bases are TGTGCCTGGAGCCTTGGGACTAGCGGGGGGGAGGAGACCCAGTACTTC. It codes for CAWSLGTSGGEETQYF.